These 4 T cell receptor beta chains were sequenced from one sample in a study of cytomegalovirus exposure and HLA in healthy donors. Primers for the PCR totalled 60 Vbeta and 13 Jbeta. Clones were read by immunoSEQ multiplex PCR, and TCRdb kept only the in-frame ones, dropping some. The table has 100,000 to 120,000 clones, around 75% seen once. Sequenced input: PBMCs. The source of these receptors is a man under 40 in good health and CMV-seropositive.

This clone has more than one count but fewer than ten. The rearrangement joins TRBV6-4 to TRBJ2-2, with D possibly matching TRBD1 (5 bases). The germline V and J ends were trimmed by 6 bases and 4 bases, with 9 bases remaining between them. The CDR3 is 13 residues long. Germline V gene lookup returns CDR1 MRHNA and CDR2 SNTAGT. The CDR3 reads CASRPDSTGELFF. The CDR3 DNA follows: TGTGCCAGCAGACCCGACAGCACCGGGGAGCTGTTTTTT.

This chain joins TRBV7-9 and TRBJ1-4, with 9 nucleotides matching TRBD1. The CDR3 runs to 16 residues. The V gene's germline CDR1 is SEHNR and CDR2 FQNEAQ (reference sequence). Trimming at V came to 5 bases and at J to 4 bases, leaving 8 bases not matched to a gene. The CDR3 nucleotides read TGTGCCAGCAGCCCGCGGGGACAGGGCTTTAATGAAAAACTGTTTTTT. This encodes CASSPRGQGFNEKLFF.

This clone occurred once. The chain has TRBV11-1 and TRBJ2-5, with TRBD2 identical over 13 bases. Germline V gene sequence: CDR1 SGHAT, CDR2 FQDESV (reference sequence). Trimming removed 7 bases from V and 2 bases from J; junction bases left unmatched: 4. The CDR3 has 15 residues. This CDR3 is CASTLGLAGQETQYF. Here the CDR3 DNA reads TGTGCCAGCACCCTGGGACTAGCGGGACAAGAGACCCAGTACTTC.

Judged by abundance, this clone is large (0.1 to 1%). Other nucleotide sequences in the sample specify the same CDR3. In DNA, the CDR3 is TGTGCCAGCGTTGGGCGCAAGTCATGGGCCCAGCATTTT. It is translated as CASVGRKSWAQHF. This chain connects TRBV6-6 to TRBJ1-5; D is ambiguous. The V end was cut by 8 bases, the J end by 11 bases, with 19 bases between. The CDR3 runs 13 residues. Germline CDR1 and CDR2: MNHNY and SVGAGI (reference sequence).